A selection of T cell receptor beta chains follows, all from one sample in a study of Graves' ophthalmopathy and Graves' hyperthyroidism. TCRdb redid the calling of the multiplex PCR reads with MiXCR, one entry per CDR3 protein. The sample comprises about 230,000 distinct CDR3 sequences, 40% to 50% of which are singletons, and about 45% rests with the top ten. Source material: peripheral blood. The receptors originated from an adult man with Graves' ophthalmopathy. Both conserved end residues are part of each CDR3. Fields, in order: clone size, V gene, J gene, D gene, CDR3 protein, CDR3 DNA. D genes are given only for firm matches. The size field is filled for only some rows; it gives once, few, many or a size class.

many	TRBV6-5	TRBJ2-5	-	CASRGTVDQETQYF	TGTGCCAGCAGGGGGACGGTGGATCAAGAGACCCAGTACTTC
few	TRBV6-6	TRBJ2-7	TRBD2	CASSSLSGGYYEQYF	TGTGCCAGCAGTTCACTGAGCGGGGGGTACTACGAGCAGTACTTC
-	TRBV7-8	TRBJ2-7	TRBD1	CASSYPGQVYEQYF	TGTGCCAGCAGCTATCCGGGACAGGTCTACGAGCAGTACTTC
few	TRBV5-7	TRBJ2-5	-	CASSPKGQETQYF	TGTGCCAGCAGCCCGAAGGGACAAGAGACCCAGTACTTC
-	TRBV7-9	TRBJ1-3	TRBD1	CASSLRTGGSGSTIYF	TGTGCCAGCAGCTTACGGACAGGGGGGTCAGGAAGCACCATATATTTT
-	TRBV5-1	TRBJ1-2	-	CASSPQLGGLYGYTF	TGCGCCAGCAGCCCCCAATTAGGGGGGCTCTATGGCTACACCTTC
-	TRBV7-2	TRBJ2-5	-	CASSLGRARQETQYF	TGTGCCAGCAGCTTAGGCAGGGCTCGGCAAGAGACCCAGTACTTC
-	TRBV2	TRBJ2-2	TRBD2	CASSPRRTSGELFF	TGTGCCAGCAGCCCCAGGAGGACTAGCGGGGAGCTGTTTTTT
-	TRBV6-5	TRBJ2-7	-	CASSEADLREQYF	TGTGCCAGCAGTGAAGCGGACCTCCGGGAGCAGTACTTC
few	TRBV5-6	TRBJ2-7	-	CASSYTDTSYEQYF	TGTGCCAGCAGCTATACCGACACCTCCTACGAGCAGTACTTC
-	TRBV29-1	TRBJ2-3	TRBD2	CSVTSVPTDTQYF	TGCAGCGTCACTAGCGTCCCCACAGATACGCAGTATTTT